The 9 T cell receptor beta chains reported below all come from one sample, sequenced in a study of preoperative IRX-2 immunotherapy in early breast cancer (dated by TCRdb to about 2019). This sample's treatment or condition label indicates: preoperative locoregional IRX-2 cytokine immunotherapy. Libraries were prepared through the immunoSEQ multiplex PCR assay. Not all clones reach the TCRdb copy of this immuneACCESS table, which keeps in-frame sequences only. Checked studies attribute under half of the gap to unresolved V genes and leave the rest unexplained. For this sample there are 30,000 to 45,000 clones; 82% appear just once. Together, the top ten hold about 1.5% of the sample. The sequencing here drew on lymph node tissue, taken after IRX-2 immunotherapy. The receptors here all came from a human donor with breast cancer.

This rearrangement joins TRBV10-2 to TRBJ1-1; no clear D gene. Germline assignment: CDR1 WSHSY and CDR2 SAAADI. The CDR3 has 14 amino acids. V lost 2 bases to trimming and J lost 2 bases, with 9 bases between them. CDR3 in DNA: TGCGCCAGCAGTGAGCTGGGCTTTAACACTGAAGCTTTCTTT. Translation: CASSELGFNTEAFF.

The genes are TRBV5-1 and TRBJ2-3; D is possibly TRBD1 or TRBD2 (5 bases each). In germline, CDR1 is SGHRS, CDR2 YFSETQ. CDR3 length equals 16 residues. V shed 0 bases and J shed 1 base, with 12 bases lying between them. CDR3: CASSLGTGQGTDTQYF. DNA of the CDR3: TGCGCCAGCAGCTTGGGGACGGGGCAAGGCACAGATACGCAGTATTTT. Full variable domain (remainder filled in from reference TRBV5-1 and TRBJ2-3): KAGVTQTPRYLIKTRGQQVTLSCSPISGHRSVSWYQQTPGQGLQFLFEYFSETQRNKGNFPGRFSGRQFSNSRSEMNVSTLELGDSALYLCASSLGTGQGTDTQYFGPGTRLTVL.

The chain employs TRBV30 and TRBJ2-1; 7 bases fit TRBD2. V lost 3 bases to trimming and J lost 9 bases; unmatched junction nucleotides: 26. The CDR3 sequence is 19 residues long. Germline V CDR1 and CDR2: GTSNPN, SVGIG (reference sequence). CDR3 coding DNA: TGTGCCTGGAGCGGCCGGGAGGACTTGACGAACTACTACACCAGTGAGCAGTTCTTC. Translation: CAWSGREDLTNYYTSEQFF. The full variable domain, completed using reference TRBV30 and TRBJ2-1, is SQTIHQWPATLVQPVGSPLSLECTVEGTSNPNLYWYRQAAGRGLQLLFYSVGIGQISSEVPQNLSASRPQDRQFILSSKKLLLSDSGFYLCAWSGREDLTNYYTSEQFFGPGTRLTVL.

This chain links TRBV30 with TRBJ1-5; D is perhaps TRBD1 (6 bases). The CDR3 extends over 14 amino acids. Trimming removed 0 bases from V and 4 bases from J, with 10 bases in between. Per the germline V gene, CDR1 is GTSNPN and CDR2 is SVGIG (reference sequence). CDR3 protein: CAWSVQGGNQPQHF. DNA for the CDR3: TGTGCCTGGAGTGTACAGGGAGGTAATCAGCCCCAGCATTTT.

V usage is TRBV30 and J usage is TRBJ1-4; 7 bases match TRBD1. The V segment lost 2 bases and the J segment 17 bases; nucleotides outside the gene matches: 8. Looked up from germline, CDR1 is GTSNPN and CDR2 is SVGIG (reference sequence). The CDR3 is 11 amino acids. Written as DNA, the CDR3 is TGTGCCTGGAGTATTGGACAGGCCCGCTTTTTT. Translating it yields CAWSIGQARFF.

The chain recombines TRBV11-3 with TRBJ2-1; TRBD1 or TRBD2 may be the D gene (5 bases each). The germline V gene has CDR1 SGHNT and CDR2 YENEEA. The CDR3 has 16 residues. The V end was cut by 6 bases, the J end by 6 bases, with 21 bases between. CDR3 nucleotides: TGTGCCAGCAGACGGTTGCTGGGACCCTCCCCCAATGAGCAGTTCTTC. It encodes CASRRLLGPSPNEQFF.

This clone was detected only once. The CDR3 loop is CASSLEGRQGQFF. DNA of the CDR3: TGTGCCAGCAGCTTAGAAGGGAGACAGGGGCAGTTCTTC. The chain recombines TRBV7-1 with TRBJ2-1; 7 nucleotides match TRBD1. TRBV7-1 is placed among ORFs of uncertain function. The junction had 9 bases not matched to a gene; V was cut back by 4 bases and J by 12 bases. The length of the CDR3 is 13 residues.

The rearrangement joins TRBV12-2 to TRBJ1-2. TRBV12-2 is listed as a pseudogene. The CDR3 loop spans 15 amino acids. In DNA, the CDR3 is TGTGCAAGTCGCCCCACGGGAGGGCAGGGTCTATTTTACACCTTC. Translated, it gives CASRPTGGQGLFYTF.

The CDR3 loop is CASSPTSGGSSGANVLTF. As DNA, the CDR3 is TGTGCCAGCAGCCCCACTAGCGGGGGGTCCTCTGGGGCCAACGTCCTGACTTTC. The rearrangement uses TRBV7-6 and TRBJ2-6, with 12 nucleotides matching TRBD2. The junction had 5 bases not matched to a gene; V was cut back by 5 bases and J by 0 bases. Per the germline V gene, CDR1 is SGHVS and CDR2 is FNYEAQ. The CDR3 contains 18 residues. Based on the CDR3 plus reference TRBV7-6 and TRBJ2-6, the full variable domain is GAGVSQSPRYKVTKRGQDVALRCDPISGHVSLYWYRQALGQGPEFLTYFNYEAQQDKSGLPNDRFSAERPEGSISTLTIQRTEQRDSAMYRCASSPTSGGSSGANVLTFGAGSRLTVL.